This TCR beta chain comes out of a study of T cell responses to AZD1222 COVID-19 vaccine. Study observations and caveats: A reported finding is that nearly half of spike-specific TCRs target unmutated variant regions.

Libraries were prepared by immunoSEQ multiplex PCR; TCRdb keeps only in-frame clonotypes and omits some of them. The sample holds about 150,000 clones; approximately 92% are singletons and the top ten take approximately 3.3%. This clone was seen a single time. Its antigen is as yet unknown. The CDR3 has 15 residues. CDR1 is SGHDT, CDR2 YYEEEE, per germline. Unmatched junction bases numbered 5, after V lost 0 bases and J lost 4 bases. Sample: peripheral blood, taken 28 days after the second AZD1222 dose. V and J are TRBV5-6 and TRBJ1-2; 8 nucleotides agree with TRBD1. This clonotype was sampled from an adult who received the AZD1222 COVID-19 vaccine. The CDR3 DNA follows: TGTGCCAGCAGCTTGGTCCGACAGGGGATCTATGGCTACACCTTC. Translated: CASSLVRQGIYGYTF.